The sequence of this T cell receptor beta chain was determined in a study of blood T cells in healthy people across ages (dated by TCRdb to 2013 to 2016). About the full investigation: In model experiments, template switching captured about one uniquely barcoded TCR beta cDNA molecule for every two T cells. To track age-related changes in TCR beta repertoire diversity, the study relied on deep sequencing normalized with unique cDNA molecular identifiers. Donors were grouped into four age groups: young (average roughly 15 years), middle-aged (39), aged (62) and long-lived (roughly 80). To avoid experimental bias, donors of different ages were randomly spread across the sequencing lanes. Two additional independent replicas of 1 million unique cDNA reads from the same blood draw were analyzed for two donors (one aged 18 to 29 and one aged 80 or older).

The protocol used for the library was 5' RACE. The run used an Illumina HiSeq 2500. The second PCR ran for roughly 7 to 12 cycles and used a J-beta primer mix along with a sample-barcoded 5' primer. Each TCR beta cDNA molecule received a unique molecular identifier from a template-switch 5' adaptor carrying 12 random nucleotides. Each sample yielded at least 3 million CDR3-containing paired-end reads. The Mint cDNA synthesis kit, primed by a TRBC-specific oligonucleotide, was used to synthesize first-strand cDNA from all RNA. All cDNA was treated with uracil-DNA glycosylase and then went through a first 18-cycle PCR with the universal primers M1SS and BC2_uni_R. The paper's processing steps were these. For normalization, 1 million high-quality reads, each with a distinct molecular identifier, were randomly selected from each sample. Reads sharing molecular identifiers were discarded rather than binned into consensus sequences. MiTCR, run with a Q25 quality threshold and the strictest error-elimination algorithm, handled CDR3 identification, clonotype clustering and error correction. A nonparametric unseen species model with Euler transformation was used to estimate lower-bound total TCR beta diversity. Using fastp trimming at Q25 and MiXCR clonotype assembly, TCRdb reanalyzed the public sequencing data and kept in-frame beta chains. Identical CDR3 proteins give one entry, which carries the most common genes and DNA. The V and J calls, along with clone size, are taken from TCRdb and not from the paper's own processing. For this sample the table gives over a million distinct CDR3 sequences, of which 45% to 70% were detected only once. Roughly 6.3% of the sample is in the top ten clones.

This clonotype was seen a handful of times. It has no known antigen specificity. Base-call qualities are not available, and no considerably larger clone is one nucleotide away. Systemically healthy Caucasian individuals from Russia, 35 to 50 in total and aged roughly 6 to 95 years, were included as donors. Each donor gave about 11 milliliters of peripheral blood, drawn into EDTA-treated Vacutainer tubes. Ficoll-Paque density-gradient centrifugation was used to isolate PBMCs, with at least 6.5 million obtained per sample. Trizol reagent was used to extract total RNA from the PBMCs, yielding at least 5 micrograms per sample. The percentages of naive CD45RAhigh/CD27high T cells were determined by flow cytometry on a PBMC aliquot from every donor. The paper as a whole reports these results and caveats: Because profiling used bulk unsorted PBMCs, naive and antigen-experienced compartments could not be compared conclusively. Donor CMV infection status was unknown, potentially confounding age-related changes in expanded clonotypes. As age increased, observed TCR beta diversity per million T cells dropped in a roughly linear way, and a significant reduction was already evident by age 40. Observed TCR beta diversity correlated strongly with the percentage of naive T cells measured by flow cytometry. Total diversity estimates from one million sequenced T cells were considered lower bounds and underestimates. Compared with the aged group, more naive CD4+ T cells, fewer expanded clones and increased TCR diversity were shown by the long-lived group, suggesting age selection.

The sequencing input was blood. This clonotype originated in a man aged 18 to 29 in good health.

The CDR3 here reads CASSQLGSLATDTQYF. The DNA reads as follows: TGCGCCAGCAGCCAATTAGGATCTCTCGCCACGGATACGCAGTATTTT. The receptor chain draws on TRBV4-3 and TRBJ2-3; a confident D gene designation cannot be given. The CDR3, cysteine through phenylalanine, is 16 amino acids long. Only the CDR3 DNA is retained, 48 bases long and in frame from the first base. Taken from the germline V gene, the CDR1 and CDR2 loops are LGHNA and YSLEER. The junction carries 18 bases between V and J, which are trimmed by 2 bases and 6 bases respectively.